This T cell receptor (beta chain) came from a study of cytomegalovirus exposure and HLA in healthy donors. General observations from the study: Confirmation in vitro established that a few CMV-associated chains were specific for CMV antigens. HLA alleles showed associations with roughly 17,000 TCR beta sequences in a later analysis, at a 0.05 false discovery rate.

Researchers ran the PCR with 60 Vbeta and 13 Jbeta primers. Method: immunoSEQ multiplex PCR; TCRdb's copy keeps in-frame clones and lacks some. Altogether about 180,000 clones are present, more than 75% being singletons, with the ten largest covering 2% to 2.5%. V lost 5 bases and J 2 bases, leaving 8 bases between the germline ends. Germline V gene data show CDR1 as SGHNT and CDR2 as YENEEA. The CDR3 sequence is 13 residues long. In the case of this clone: The antigen remains undetermined.

The chain carries TRBV11-3 and TRBJ2-3; D possibly corresponds to TRBD2 (6 bases). This clonotype originated in a woman aged 25 to 39 in good health and CMV-seropositive. The specimen was PBMCs. The CDR3: CASSRDSTDTQYF. CDR3 DNA sequence: TGTGCCAGCAGCCGGGACTCCACAGATACGCAGTATTTT.